This T cell receptor beta chain derives from a study of Graves' ophthalmopathy and Graves' hyperthyroidism. Study-wide context: Peripheral blood sampling preceded any treatment and occurred at initial diagnosis.

Amplification targeted the TCR beta CDR3 regions, with RNA transcripts as the source material. An opening RT-PCR round employed HTBI primers and preceded a second-round multiplex PCR. TCRdb re-derived calls from the multiplex PCR reads in MiXCR, one entry per CDR3 protein. The repertoire holds around 470,000 distinct CDR3 sequences, with approximately 14% as singletons. PBMCs were obtained from roughly 9.9 ml of fresh peripheral blood. Germline CDR1 DFQATT, CDR2 SNEGSKA (reference sequence). Trimming pared 0 bases from V and 1 base from J, leaving 7 bases between. This CDR3 comprises 13 residues. The TCR originated in a woman aged 25 to 39 with Graves' ophthalmopathy. Sequenced: blood. The chain has TRBV20-1 and TRBJ2-7; no clear D. In DNA form, the CDR3 reads TGCAGTGCTAGAGAACCAGGTTCCTACGAGCAGTACTTC. The encoded protein is CSAREPGSYEQYF.